Listed below are T cell receptor beta chains from one sample, sequenced in a study of T-cell memory formation after mild COVID-19. TCRdb itself ran the 5' RACE reads through MiXCR, one entry per CDR3 protein. The sample has about 560,000 distinct CDR3 sequences; 15% to 20% are singletons. Sequencing was carried out using PBMCs or a T cell subset sorted from them (not recorded which). These TCRs come from an adult woman who had mild COVID-19 (a few samples of this study predate the infection). Cell type and time point are not known. The CDR3 runs from the conserved cysteine through the conserved F or W. The D gene is left open where the match is weak. Only some rows state a clone size, as once, few, many or a class for expanded clones.

abundance | j_gene | v_gene | d_gene | CDR3nt | CDR3aa
- | TRBJ2-2 | TRBV24-1 | - | TGTGCCACCGGGGATAAGGAGGGCACCGGGGAGCTGTTTTTT | CATGDKEGTGELFF
- | TRBJ1-6 | TRBV7-2 | TRBD1 | TGTGCCAGCAGCTTAGGACAGGGGGGCTTTTCACCCCTCCACTTT | CASSLGQGGFSPLHF
- | TRBJ2-3 | TRBV7-2 | - | TGTGCCAGCAGCTCGACAGAATATACGCAGTATTTT | CASSSTEYTQYF
- | TRBJ2-1 | TRBV6-2/TRBV6-3 | - | TGTGCCAGCAGTTACCCGGAGAAGGGGGAGTTCTTC | CASSYPEKGEFF
- | TRBJ1-1 | TRBV7-9 | - | TGTGCCAGCAGCTTAGGACGGACGGGGACTGAAGCTTTCTTT | CASSLGRTGTEAFF
- | TRBJ2-7 | TRBV18 | - | TGTGCCAGCGATTCCGGGGGGCCCTACGAGCAGTACTTC | CASDSGGPYEQYF
few | TRBJ2-3 | TRBV4-2 | - | TGTGCCAGCAGCCAAGATACGGGGGTGGAAGATACGCAGTATTTT | CASSQDTGVEDTQYF
- | TRBJ2-7 | TRBV2 | TRBD2 | TGTGCCACGTCAGGAGGTGGCGGGGGAACCTACGAGCAGTACTTC | CATSGGGGGTYEQYF
- | TRBJ2-5 | TRBV7-9 | - | TGTGCCAGCAGTGGCTGGGGGATAGAGACCCAGTACTTC | CASSGWGIETQYF
- | TRBJ2-5 | TRBV12-3/TRBV12-4 | - | TGTGCCAGCAGTCCACTAGTGAGGCAAGAGACCCAGTACTTC | CASSPLVRQETQYF
- | TRBJ1-1 | TRBV3-1 | - | TGTGCCAGCAGCCAAGGGCCTCGTGGCACTGAAGCTTTCTTT | CASSQGPRGTEAFF
few | TRBJ1-3 | TRBV9 | - | TGTGCCAGCAGCACTTCTTCTGGAAACACCATATATTTT | CASSTSSGNTIYF
- | TRBJ2-7 | TRBV27 | TRBD1 | TGTGCCAGCAGTTTACCCGGGACAGGGACTCGGGAGCAGTACTTC | CASSLPGTGTREQYF
- | TRBJ2-2 | TRBV7-6 | TRBD2 | TGTGCCAGCAGCCTCTGGACTAGCGGGGTAGCCACCGGGGAGCTGTTTTTT | CASSLWTSGVATGELFF
- | TRBJ2-7 | TRBV30 | - | TGTGCCTCCCTATCCCCGGACAGCTCCTACGAGCAGTACTTC | CASLSPDSSYEQYF
few | TRBJ2-3 | TRBV12-3/TRBV12-4 | - | TGTGCCAGCAGTTTAGGGGACGGCCGGGAGTATTTT | CASSLGDGREYF
few | TRBJ2-7 | TRBV5-4 | - | TGTGCCAGCAGCTTGCTTACAAAATCCTACGAGCAGTACTTC | CASSLLTKSYEQYF
few | TRBJ2-3 | TRBV5-1 | - | TGCGCCAGCGGATGGGGGGGGGCCGGCGGCACAGATACGCAGTATTTT | CASGWGGAGGTDTQYF
few | TRBJ1-2 | TRBV18 | - | TGTGCCAGCTCACCTGACGGACAGACTTACTATGGCTACACCTTC | CASSPDGQTYYGYTF
- | TRBJ2-7 | TRBV4-2 | TRBD1 | TGTGCCAGCAGCCAAGGGTTGGGGGACAGGGACTACGAGCAGTACTTC | CASSQGLGDRDYEQYF
- | TRBJ1-6 | TRBV7-2 | TRBD1 | TGTGCCAGCAGCGGACTCCGGGACAGCTTCTGGCACTTT | CASSGLRDSFWHF
- | TRBJ2-3 | TRBV7-8 | - | TGTGCCAGCAGCCAACCAGGGTACACAGATACGCAGTATTTT | CASSQPGYTDTQYF
- | TRBJ2-2 | TRBV12-3/TRBV12-4 | TRBD2 | TGTGCCAGCAGCCGCGGGAGGCCACCCTCCACCGGGGAGCTGTTTTTT | CASSRGRPPSTGELFF
- | TRBJ2-7 | TRBV11-1 | - | TGTGCCAGCAGCCCCGGGACATACTCCTACGAGCAGTACTTC | CASSPGTYSYEQYF
few | TRBJ1-1 | TRBV24-1 | TRBD1 | TGTGCCACCAGTTATACAGGGGCGCCCAACACTGAAGCTTTCTTT | CATSYTGAPNTEAFF
- | TRBJ2-1 | TRBV12-3/TRBV12-4 | TRBD2 | TGTGCCAGCAGTCGTACTAGCGGGGATTACAATGAGCAGTTCTTC | CASSRTSGDYNEQFF
- | TRBJ1-6 | TRBV4-1 | - | TGCGCCAGCAGCCAAGACGGATATAATTCACCCCTCCACTTT | CASSQDGYNSPLHF
few | TRBJ2-1 | TRBV11-2 | TRBD1 | TGTGCCAGCAGCTTAGTACTAGGGGGCTATGGTGAGCAGTTCTTC | CASSLVLGGYGEQFF
- | TRBJ1-2 | TRBV5-1 | TRBD1 | TGCGCCAGCAGCTTGGCTCGCACAGGGGCAAGAGGCTACACCTTC | CASSLARTGARGYTF
many | TRBJ2-2 | TRBV15 | - | TGTGCCACCAGCAGAGGCACCGCCACCCGGGCCTTTCGAGCGGGGGAGCTGTTTTTT | CATSRGTATRAFRAGELFF
many | TRBJ2-5 | TRBV12-3/TRBV12-4 | - | TGTGCCAGCAGTTTACCAGGCCAAGAGACCCAGTACTTC | CASSLPGQETQYF
few | TRBJ2-7 | TRBV5-1 | TRBD1 | TGCGCCAGCAGCTCCATGGCCGGGACAGGGAGCTACGAGCAGTACTTC | CASSSMAGTGSYEQYF
- | TRBJ2-4 | TRBV2 | TRBD2 | TGTGCCAGCGGGGGGGGACGTCAGTACTTC | CASGGGRQYF
many | TRBJ2-7 | TRBV7-9 | - | TGTGCCAGCACCCTGACAGGCCAAGGACACGAGCAGTACTTC | CASTLTGQGHEQYF
many | TRBJ2-1 | TRBV7-9 | TRBD2 | TGTGCGAGGATTAGCGGGAGAGAAGACAATGAGCAGTTCTTC | CARISGREDNEQFF
few | TRBJ1-1 | TRBV3-1 | - | TGTGCCACCAGGCTGGGGCGGCACACTGAAGCTTTCTTT | CATRLGRHTEAFF
- | TRBJ2-7 | TRBV19 | - | TGTGCCAGTAGTATAGATGGCGCCCAGGTCTACGAGCAGTACTTC | CASSIDGAQVYEQYF
- | TRBJ2-2 | TRBV5-1 | TRBD2 | TGCGCCAGCAGCTTAGACGACGCTAGCGGGATTGTCACCGGGGAGCTGTTTTTT | CASSLDDASGIVTGELFF
once | TRBJ2-3 | TRBV11-1 | TRBD1 | TGTGACAGCAGCTTACCCGCAGGGACAGAGACGGGTACGCAGTATTTT | CDSSLPAGTETGTQYF
few | TRBJ1-5 | TRBV7-8 | - | TGTGCCAGCAGCTTAGCTAGGACAGTTAGCAATCAGCCCCAGCATTTT | CASSLARTVSNQPQHF
many | TRBJ2-1 | TRBV7-8 | TRBD1 | TGTGCCAGCAGCTTAAACCGGGACAGTGGATATGGGCAGTTCTTC | CASSLNRDSGYGQFF
many | TRBJ1-1 | TRBV5-5 | TRBD1 | TGTGCCAGCAGCTTCAACAGGGGGAGGAACACTGAAGCTTTCTTT | CASSFNRGRNTEAFF
few | TRBJ2-1 | TRBV12-3/TRBV12-4 | TRBD1 | TGTGCCAGCACCGGGACAGGGCCACTCAATGAGCAGTTCTTC | CASTGTGPLNEQFF
- | TRBJ2-5 | TRBV5-4 | TRBD1 | TGTGCCAGCAGCTTGGTACAGGGGGCATGGGAGACCCAGTACTTC | CASSLVQGAWETQYF
few | TRBJ1-6 | TRBV12-3/TRBV12-4 | TRBD1 | TGTGCCAGCAGCTCGGACAGGGGGCTCCCCCCAGCGACCCTCCACTTT | CASSSDRGLPPATLHF
- | TRBJ1-1 | TRBV9 | TRBD1 | TGTGCCAGCAGCGGCGACAGGGGGAATGCTTTCTTT | CASSGDRGNAFF
few | TRBJ2-2 | TRBV11-2 | TRBD1 | TGTGCCAGCAGCCTTGACAGGGCGGCCGGGGAGCTGTTTTTT | CASSLDRAAGELFF
few | TRBJ1-1 | TRBV7-9 | TRBD1 | TGTGCCAGCAGCAGAGCGACAGGGATCGAAGCTTTCTTT | CASSRATGIEAFF
- | TRBJ2-4 | TRBV5-1 | TRBD2 | TGCGCCAGCAGCTTGGCCCTAGCGGGCCAAAGAGGGGACATTCAGTACTTC | CASSLALAGQRGDIQYF
- | TRBJ1-6 | TRBV4-1 | - | TGCGCCAGCAGCCAAGGGGGGCACATTAATTCACCCCTCCACTTT | CASSQGGHINSPLHF
- | TRBJ2-7 | TRBV11-3 | TRBD2 | TGTGCCAGCAGCGATCCGGGACTAGCGGGAGGCGACGAGCAGTACTTC | CASSDPGLAGGDEQYF